Below, 2 T cell receptor beta chains from the same sample are listed, as sequenced in a study of OX40 agonist ivuxolimab in advanced cancers. Here immunoSEQ multiplex PCR was the method, and the copy in TCRdb shows in-frame clones only, minus some. The sample has approximately 70,000 clones; over 75% are singletons. The sample was CD4+ or CD8+ T cells sorted from blood, taken in a trial of the OX40 agonist ivuxolimab. The receptor source for this set is an adult with an advanced solid tumor such as melanoma, head and neck, liver or kidney cancer.

The chain links TRBV4-1 to TRBJ1-2; maybe TRBD1 (5 bases). V lost 1 base and J lost 7, with 16 bases in between. This CDR3 has 15 residues. From germline, CDR1 is MGHRA and CDR2 YSYEKL. Here the CDR3 reads CASSQVGTRQPGYTF. CDR3 nucleotides: TGCGCCAGCAGCCAAGTGGGGACCCGACAGCCTGGCTACACCTTC.

The chain uses TRBV29-1 and TRBJ2-5; D is possibly TRBD1 (6 bases). CDR3 length: 14 amino acids. Germline V CDR1 and CDR2: SQVTM, ANQGSEA. V lost 0 bases to trimming and J lost 3 bases, with 11 bases between them. The CDR3 DNA follows: TGCAGCGTTGAAGATCGGGACAAGGAAGAGACCCAGTACTTC. This codes for CSVEDRDKEETQYF.